This entry lists 6 T cell receptor beta chains sequenced from one sample in a study of cytomegalovirus exposure and HLA in healthy donors. This PCR relied on a set of 60 Vbeta primers and 13 Jbeta primers. Assay: immunoSEQ multiplex PCR; the TCRdb copy retains only in-frame clones and omits some. Of 120,000 to 150,000 clones in the sample, more than 60% were seen once. The sample taken for sequencing was PBMCs. The receptors come from a male donor in good health and CMV-seronegative.

This sequence joins TRBV4-1 and TRBJ2-7; D is perhaps TRBD2 (6 bases). The CDR3 has 15 residues. Germline V gene lookup returns CDR1 MGHRA and CDR2 YSYEKL. V shed 2 bases and J shed 2 bases, with 13 bases lying between them. The CDR3 DNA sequence: TGCGCCAGCAGCCAACCCGGGGGACCCGCCTACGAGCAGTACTTC. It translates to CASSQPGGPAYEQYF.

This clone has more than one count but fewer than ten. The chain combines TRBV19 with TRBJ2-4, with D perhaps matching TRBD1 (6 bases). CDR3 length equals 15 residues. CDR1 is LNHDA, CDR2 SQIVND, per germline (reference sequence). Trimming cost V 3 bases and J 3 bases, with 12 bases left between them. CDR3 loop: CASSIFRGSKNIQYF. The CDR3 DNA follows: TGTGCCAGTAGTATCTTCAGGGGCAGCAAAAACATTCAGTACTTC.

This chain links TRBV5-1 with TRBJ2-1; D is unclear. Trimming took 0 bases from V and 2 from J, leaving 12 bases between them. The CDR3 consists of 16 residues. From germline, CDR1 is SGHRS and CDR2 YFSETQ. The DNA for the CDR3 is TGCGCCAGCAGCTTGGAAGCCTTGCTACCCTACAATGAGCAGTTCTTC. It codes for CASSLEALLPYNEQFF. Combining the CDR3 with reference TRBV5-1 and TRBJ2-1 gives the whole variable domain KAGVTQTPRYLIKTRGQQVTLSCSPISGHRSVSWYQQTPGQGLQFLFEYFSETQRNKGNFPGRFSGRQFSNSRSEMNVSTLELGDSALYLCASSLEALLPYNEQFFGPGTRLTVL.

The V gene is TRBV5-1, the J gene TRBJ2-7, with 9 bases aligning to TRBD1. The germline CDR1 and CDR2 sequences are SGHRS and YFSETQ. The CDR3 consists of 14 residues. The J segment lost 3 bases and the V segment lost 3 bases, leaving 4 bases of the junction unmatched. Here the CDR3 reads CASSSPGQGYEQYF. CDR3 bases: TGCGCCAGCAGCTCACCGGGACAGGGCTACGAGCAGTACTTC.

The gene calls are TRBV7-3 and TRBJ2-7, with D tentatively TRBD2 (7 bases). V lost 5 bases and J 5 bases, leaving 22 bases between the germline ends. Germline V gene lookup returns CDR1 SGHTA and CDR2 FQGTGA. The CDR3 contains 16 residues. The CDR3, as DNA: TGTGCCAGCAGCCCGACCCCGAGGGGGGGCCTGAACGAGCAGTACTTC. This gives the protein CASSPTPRGGLNEQYF.

The V and J genes are TRBV29-1 and TRBJ2-1; D ambiguous. The CDR3 is 14 amino acids. V lost 5 bases, J lost 5 bases, and 16 bases lay in between. The germline V gene encodes CDR1 SQVTM and CDR2 ANQGSEA. The CDR3 sequence is CSVLRLTVDNEQFF. The CDR3 DNA sequence: TGCAGCGTTTTGCGACTCACGGTGGACAATGAGCAGTTCTTC.